The present entry profiles one T cell receptor (beta chain) with its context. The germline V gene has CDR1 MGHRA and CDR2 YSYEKL. The CDR3 contains 16 residues. V lost 3 bases and J 3 bases, leaving 15 bases between the germline ends. Produced via immunoSEQ multiplex PCR; TCRdb's table is partial and in-frame only. This repertoire shows roughly 100,000 clones, more than 75% found once; its top ten account for 4% to 5.5%. The source of the sample is a study of blood T cell repertoires in COVID-19. Input material: peripheral blood. The chain recombines TRBV4-1 with TRBJ2-1, with no clear D. The receptor was derived from a human donor in a cohort sampled during active COVID-19. The CDR3 loop is CASSQLDMIVYNEQFF. In nucleotides, the CDR3 is TGCGCCAGCAGCCAGCTTGACATGATCGTCTACAATGAGCAGTTCTTC.